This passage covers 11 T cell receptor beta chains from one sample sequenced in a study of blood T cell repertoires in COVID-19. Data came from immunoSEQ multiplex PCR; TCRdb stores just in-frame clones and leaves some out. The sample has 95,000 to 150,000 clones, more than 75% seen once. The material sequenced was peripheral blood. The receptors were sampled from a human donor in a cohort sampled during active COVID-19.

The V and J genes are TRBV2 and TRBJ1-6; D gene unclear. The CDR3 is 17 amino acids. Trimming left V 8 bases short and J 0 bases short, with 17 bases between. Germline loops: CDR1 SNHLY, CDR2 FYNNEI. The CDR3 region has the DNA TGTGCCAGCCTCCAGGCAGGAATGCGCTCCTATAATTCACCCCTCCACTTT. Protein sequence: CASLQAGMRSYNSPLHF.

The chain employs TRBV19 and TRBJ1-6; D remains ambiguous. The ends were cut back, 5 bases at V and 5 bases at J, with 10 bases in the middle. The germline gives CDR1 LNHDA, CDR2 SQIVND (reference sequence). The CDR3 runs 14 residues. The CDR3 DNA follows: TGTGCCAGTAGTGGTCACTACGATAATTCACCCCTCCACTTT. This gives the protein CASSGHYDNSPLHF.

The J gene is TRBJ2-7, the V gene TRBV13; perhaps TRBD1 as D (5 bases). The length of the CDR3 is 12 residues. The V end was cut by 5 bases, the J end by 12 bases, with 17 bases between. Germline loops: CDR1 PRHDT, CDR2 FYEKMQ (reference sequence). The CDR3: CASSPSGLPPYF. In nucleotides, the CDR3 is TGTGCCAGCAGCCCTTCAGGGCTCCCACCGTACTTC.

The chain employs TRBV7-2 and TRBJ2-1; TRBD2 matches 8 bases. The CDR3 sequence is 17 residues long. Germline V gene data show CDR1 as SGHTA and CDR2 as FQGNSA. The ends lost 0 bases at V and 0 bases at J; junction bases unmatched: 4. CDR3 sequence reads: CASSLATGTSSYNEQFF. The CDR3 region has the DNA TGTGCCAGCAGCTTAGCGACCGGGACTAGCTCCTACAATGAGCAGTTCTTC. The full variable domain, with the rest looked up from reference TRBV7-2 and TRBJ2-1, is GAGVSQSPSNKVTEKGKDVELRCDPISGHTALYWYRQSLGQGLEFLIYFQGNSAPDKSGLPSDRFSAERTGGSVSTLTIQRTQQEDSAVYLCASSLATGTSSYNEQFFGPGTRLTVL.

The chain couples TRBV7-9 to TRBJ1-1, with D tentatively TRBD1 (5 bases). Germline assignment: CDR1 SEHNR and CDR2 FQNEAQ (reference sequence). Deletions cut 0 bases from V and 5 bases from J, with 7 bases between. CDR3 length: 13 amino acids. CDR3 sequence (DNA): TGTGCCAGCAGCTTAGCAGGGGTTACTGAAGCTTTCTTT. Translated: CASSLAGVTEAFF.

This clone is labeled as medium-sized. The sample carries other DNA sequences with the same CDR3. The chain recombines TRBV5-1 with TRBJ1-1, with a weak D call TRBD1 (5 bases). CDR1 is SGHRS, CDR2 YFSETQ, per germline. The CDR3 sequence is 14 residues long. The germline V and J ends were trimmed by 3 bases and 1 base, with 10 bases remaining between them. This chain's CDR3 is CASSSQGQNTEAFF. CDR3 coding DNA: TGCGCCAGCAGCTCCCAGGGTCAGAACACTGAAGCTTTCTTT.

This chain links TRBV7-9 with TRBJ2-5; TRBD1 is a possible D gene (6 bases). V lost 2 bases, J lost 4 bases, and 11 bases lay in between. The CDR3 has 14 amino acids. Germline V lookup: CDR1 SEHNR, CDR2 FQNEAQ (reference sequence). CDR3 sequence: CASSLIQGGETQYF. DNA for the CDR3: TGTGCCAGCAGCTTAATACAGGGTGGAGAGACCCAGTACTTC. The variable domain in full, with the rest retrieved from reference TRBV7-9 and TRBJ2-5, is DTGVSQNPRHKITKRGQNVTFRCDPISEHNRLYWYRQTLGQGPEFLTYFQNEAQLEKSRLLSDRFSAERPKGSFSTLEIQRTEQGDSAMYLCASSLIQGGETQYFGPGTRLLVL.

CDR3 sequence (DNA): TGTGCCAGCAGTGGGGGAGGGAACATACTTAACTATGGCTACACCTTC. This encodes CASSGGGNILNYGYTF. The chain has TRBV7-9 and TRBJ1-2, with D perhaps matching TRBD1 (5 bases). The CDR3 totals 16 residues. Germline CDR1 SEHNR, CDR2 FQNEAQ (reference sequence). Trimming removed 6 bases from V and 1 base from J, with 18 bases in between.

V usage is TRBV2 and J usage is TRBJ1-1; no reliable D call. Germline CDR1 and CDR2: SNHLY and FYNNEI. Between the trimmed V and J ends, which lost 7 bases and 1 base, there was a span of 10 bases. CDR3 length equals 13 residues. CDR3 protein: CASTELENTEAFF. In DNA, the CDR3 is TGTGCCAGCACCGAATTAGAGAACACTGAAGCTTTCTTT.

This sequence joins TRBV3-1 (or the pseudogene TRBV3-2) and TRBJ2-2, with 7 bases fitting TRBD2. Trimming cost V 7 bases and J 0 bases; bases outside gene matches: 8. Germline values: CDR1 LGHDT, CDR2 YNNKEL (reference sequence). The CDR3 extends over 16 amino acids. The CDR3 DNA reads TGTGCCAGCAAAGGGAGCAGCGGGGCGAACACCGGGGAGCTGTTTTTT. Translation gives CASKGSSGANTGELFF.

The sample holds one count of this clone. CDR3 amino acids: CASSSRTGPTDTQYF. The CDR3 region has the DNA TGTGCCAGCTCGTCCCGGACAGGACCCACAGATACGCAGTATTTT. The V call is TRBV2, the J call TRBJ2-3; 7 bases line up with TRBD1. The V and J ends lost 8 bases and 2 bases, in that order; junction bases with no gene match: 10. The CDR3 is 15 residues long. CDR1 SNHLY and CDR2 FYNNEI come from the germline V gene.